This T cell receptor (beta chain) derives from a study of OX40 agonist ivuxolimab in advanced cancers. Profiled with immunoSEQ multiplex PCR; TCRdb holds only in-frame clones, not every one. This sample has 70,000 to 85,000 clones; 87% occur once, and the top ten carry roughly 1.3%. CDR3 length equals 13 residues. This clone occurred once. The sequence derives from an adult with an advanced solid tumor such as melanoma, head and neck, liver or kidney cancer. This rearrangement joins TRBV21-1 to TRBJ2-7; TRBD1 is taken as the D call from the table, unchecked against the DNA. TRBV21-1 is termed a pseudogene. Sequencing was performed on CD4+ or CD8+ T cells sorted from blood, taken in a trial of the OX40 agonist ivuxolimab. Here the CDR3 reads CASSPRVRHEQYF. CDR3 in DNA: TGTGCCAGCAGCCCCAGGGTACGGCACGAGCAGTACTTC.